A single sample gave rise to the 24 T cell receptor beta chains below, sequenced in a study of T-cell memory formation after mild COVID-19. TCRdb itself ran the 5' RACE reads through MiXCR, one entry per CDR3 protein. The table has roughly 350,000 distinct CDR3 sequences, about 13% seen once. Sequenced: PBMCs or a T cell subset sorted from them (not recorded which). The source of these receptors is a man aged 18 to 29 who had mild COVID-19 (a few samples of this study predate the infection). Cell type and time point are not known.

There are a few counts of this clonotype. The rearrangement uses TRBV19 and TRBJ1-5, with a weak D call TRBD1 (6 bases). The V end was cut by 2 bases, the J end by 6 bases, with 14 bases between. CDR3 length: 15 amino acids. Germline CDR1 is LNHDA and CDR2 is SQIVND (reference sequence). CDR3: CASSINWGAGQPQHF. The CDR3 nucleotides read TGTGCCAGTAGTATAAACTGGGGGGCAGGTCAGCCCCAGCATTTT.

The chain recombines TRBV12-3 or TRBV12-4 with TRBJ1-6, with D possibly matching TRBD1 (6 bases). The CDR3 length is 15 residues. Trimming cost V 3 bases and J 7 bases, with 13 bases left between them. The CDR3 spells CASSLGGIGNSPLHF. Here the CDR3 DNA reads TGTGCCAGCAGTTTGGGGGGCATCGGGAATTCACCCCTCCACTTT.

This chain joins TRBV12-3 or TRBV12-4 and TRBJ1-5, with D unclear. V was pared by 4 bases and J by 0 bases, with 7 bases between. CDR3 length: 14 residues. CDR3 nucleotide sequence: TGTGCCAGCAGTTCGGGGTCTAGCAATCAGCCCCAGCATTTT. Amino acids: CASSSGSSNQPQHF.

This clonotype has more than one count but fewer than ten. The CDR3 here is CASSYIPGATNEKLFF. As DNA, the CDR3 is TGTGCCAGCAGTTACATTCCCGGGGCAACTAATGAAAAACTGTTTTTT. The chain combines TRBV6-5 with TRBJ1-4, with D hard to call. The CDR3 consists of 16 residues. Germline values: CDR1 MNHEY, CDR2 SVGAGI. Trimming cost V 2 bases and J 0 bases, with 10 bases left between them.

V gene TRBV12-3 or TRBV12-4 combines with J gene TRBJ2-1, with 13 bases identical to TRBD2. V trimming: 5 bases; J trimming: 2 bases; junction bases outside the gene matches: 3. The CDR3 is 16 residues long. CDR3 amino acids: CASSPGLAGPYNEQFF. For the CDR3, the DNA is TGTGCCAGCAGTCCGGGACTAGCGGGGCCCTACAATGAGCAGTTCTTC.

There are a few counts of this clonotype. The CDR3 DNA reads as TGTGCCAGCAGCCTACTGTCAGGGCCCAACTATGGCTACACCTTC. Translated: CASSLLSGPNYGYTF. J is TRBJ1-2 and V is TRBV6-6; possible D gene TRBD1, 5 bases. Germline V gene data show CDR1 as MNHNY and CDR2 as SVGAGI (reference sequence). V dropped 6 bases and J dropped 2 bases, with 16 bases sitting between them. CDR3 length: 15 amino acids.

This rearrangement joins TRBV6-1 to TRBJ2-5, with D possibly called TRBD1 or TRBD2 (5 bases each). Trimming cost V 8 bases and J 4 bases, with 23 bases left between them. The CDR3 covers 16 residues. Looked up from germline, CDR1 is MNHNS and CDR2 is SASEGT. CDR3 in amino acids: CASQSAASGGGETQYF. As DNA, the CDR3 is TGTGCCAGCCAATCAGCGGCTTCTGGTGGGGGAGAGACCCAGTACTTC.

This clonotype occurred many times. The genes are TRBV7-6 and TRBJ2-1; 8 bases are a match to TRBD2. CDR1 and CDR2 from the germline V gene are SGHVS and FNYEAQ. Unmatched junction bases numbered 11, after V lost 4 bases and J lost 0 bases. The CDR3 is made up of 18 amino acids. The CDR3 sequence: CASSSTGAGGISYNEQFF. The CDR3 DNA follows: TGTGCCAGCAGCTCAACCGGGGCGGGGGGAATCTCCTACAATGAGCAGTTCTTC.

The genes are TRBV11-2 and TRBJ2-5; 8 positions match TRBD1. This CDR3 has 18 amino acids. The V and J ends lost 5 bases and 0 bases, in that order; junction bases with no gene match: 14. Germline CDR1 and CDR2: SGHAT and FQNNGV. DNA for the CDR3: TGTGCCAGCAGCATCGGACAGGGCAGGGGATCGTACCAAGAGACCCAGTACTTC. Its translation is CASSIGQGRGSYQETQYF.

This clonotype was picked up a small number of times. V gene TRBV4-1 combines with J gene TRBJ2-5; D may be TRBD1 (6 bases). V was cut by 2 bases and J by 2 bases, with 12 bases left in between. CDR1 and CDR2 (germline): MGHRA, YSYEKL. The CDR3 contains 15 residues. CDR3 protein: CASSQITGNQETQYF. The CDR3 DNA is TGCGCCAGCAGCCAAATTACAGGGAATCAAGAGACCCAGTACTTC.

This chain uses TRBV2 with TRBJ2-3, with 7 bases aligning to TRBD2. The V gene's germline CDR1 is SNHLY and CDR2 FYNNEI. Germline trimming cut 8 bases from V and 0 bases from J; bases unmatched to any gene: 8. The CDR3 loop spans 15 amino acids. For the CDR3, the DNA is TGTGCCAGCGGGCAGGAGCGGGAAAGCACAGATACGCAGTATTTT. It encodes CASGQERESTDTQYF.

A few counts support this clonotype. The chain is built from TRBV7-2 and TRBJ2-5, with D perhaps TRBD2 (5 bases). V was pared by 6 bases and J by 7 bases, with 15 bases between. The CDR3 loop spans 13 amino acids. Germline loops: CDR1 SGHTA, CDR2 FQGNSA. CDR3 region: CASSRTAVGTQYF. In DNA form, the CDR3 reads TGTGCCAGCAGTCGGACTGCGGTGGGGACCCAGTACTTC.

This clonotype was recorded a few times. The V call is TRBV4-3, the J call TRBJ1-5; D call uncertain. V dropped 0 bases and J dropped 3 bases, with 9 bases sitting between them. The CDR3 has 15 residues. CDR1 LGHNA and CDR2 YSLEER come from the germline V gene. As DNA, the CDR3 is TGCGCCAGCAGCCAAGATCCACAGCTCAATCAGCCCCAGCATTTT. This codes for CASSQDPQLNQPQHF.

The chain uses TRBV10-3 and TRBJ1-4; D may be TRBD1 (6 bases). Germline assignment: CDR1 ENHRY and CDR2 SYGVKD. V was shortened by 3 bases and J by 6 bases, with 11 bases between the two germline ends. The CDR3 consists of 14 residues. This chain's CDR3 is CAISDKGGYEKLFF. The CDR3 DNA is TGTGCCATCAGTGACAAGGGGGGTTATGAAAAACTGTTTTTT.

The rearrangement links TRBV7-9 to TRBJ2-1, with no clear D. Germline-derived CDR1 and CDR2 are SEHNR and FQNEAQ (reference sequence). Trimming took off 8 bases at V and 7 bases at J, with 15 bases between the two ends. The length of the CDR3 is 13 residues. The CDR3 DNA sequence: TGTGCCAGCGCCCCGGCCAGATCGAATGAGCAGTTCTTC. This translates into CASAPARSNEQFF.

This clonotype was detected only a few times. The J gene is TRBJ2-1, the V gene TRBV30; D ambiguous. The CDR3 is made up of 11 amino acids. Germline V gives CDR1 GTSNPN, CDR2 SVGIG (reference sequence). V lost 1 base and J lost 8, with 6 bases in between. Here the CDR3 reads CAWSEIDEQFF. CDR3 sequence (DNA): TGTGCCTGGAGTGAAATCGATGAGCAGTTCTTC. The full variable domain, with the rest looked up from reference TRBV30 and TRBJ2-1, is SQTIHQWPATLVQPVGSPLSLECTVEGTSNPNLYWYRQAAGRGLQLLFYSVGIGQISSEVPQNLSASRPQDRQFILSSKKLLLSDSGFYLCAWSEIDEQFFGPGTRLTVL.

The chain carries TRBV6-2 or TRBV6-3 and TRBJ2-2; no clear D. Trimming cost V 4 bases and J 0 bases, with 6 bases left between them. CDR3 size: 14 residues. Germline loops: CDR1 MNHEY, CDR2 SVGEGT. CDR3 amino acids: CASSWQTNTGELFF. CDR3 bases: TGTGCCAGCAGTTGGCAAACGAACACCGGGGAGCTGTTTTTT.

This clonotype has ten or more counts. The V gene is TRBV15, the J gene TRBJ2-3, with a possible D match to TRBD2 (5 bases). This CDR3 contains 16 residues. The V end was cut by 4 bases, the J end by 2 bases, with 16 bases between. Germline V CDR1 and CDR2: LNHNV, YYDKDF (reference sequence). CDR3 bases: TGTGCCACCAGCACTGGGAGCGGAGGCCTCACAGATACGCAGTATTTT. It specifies CATSTGSGGLTDTQYF. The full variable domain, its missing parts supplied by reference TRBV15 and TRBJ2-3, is DAMVIQNPRYQVTQFGKPVTLSCSQTLNHNVMYWYQQKSSQAPKLLFHYYDKDFNNEADTPDNFQSRRPNTSFCFLDIRSPGLGDTAMYLCATSTGSGGLTDTQYFGPGTRLTVL.

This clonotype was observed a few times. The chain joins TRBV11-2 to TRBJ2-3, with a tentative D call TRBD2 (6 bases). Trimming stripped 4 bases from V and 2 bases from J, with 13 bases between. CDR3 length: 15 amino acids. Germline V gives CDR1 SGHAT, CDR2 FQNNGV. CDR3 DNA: TGTGCCAGCAGCTGGTTAGCGGATAACACAGATACGCAGTATTTT. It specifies CASSWLADNTDTQYF.

The CDR3 is CSARDPARGDTQYF. CDR3 sequence (DNA): TGCAGTGCTAGAGATCCCGCCCGGGGGGATACGCAGTATTTT. This chain links TRBV20-1 with TRBJ2-3, with TRBD2 as a possible D gene (6 bases). Per germline, CDR1 DFQATT and CDR2 SNEGSKA (reference sequence). The length of the CDR3 is 14 residues. V lost 0 bases to trimming and J lost 6 bases, with 13 bases between them.

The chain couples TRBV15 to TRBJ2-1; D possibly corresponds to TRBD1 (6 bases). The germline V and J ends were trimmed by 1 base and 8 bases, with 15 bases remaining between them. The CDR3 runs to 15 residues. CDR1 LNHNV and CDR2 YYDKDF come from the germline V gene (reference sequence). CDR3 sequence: CATSRGDLHRDEQFF. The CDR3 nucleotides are TGTGCCACCAGCAGAGGGGACCTCCACAGGGATGAGCAGTTCTTC.

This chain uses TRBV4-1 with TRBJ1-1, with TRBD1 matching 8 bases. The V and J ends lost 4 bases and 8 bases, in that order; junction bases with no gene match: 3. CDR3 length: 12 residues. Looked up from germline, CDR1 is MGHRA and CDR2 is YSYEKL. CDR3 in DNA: TGCGCCAGCAGCCGGACAGGGAGGGAAGCTTTCTTT. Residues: CASSRTGREAFF.

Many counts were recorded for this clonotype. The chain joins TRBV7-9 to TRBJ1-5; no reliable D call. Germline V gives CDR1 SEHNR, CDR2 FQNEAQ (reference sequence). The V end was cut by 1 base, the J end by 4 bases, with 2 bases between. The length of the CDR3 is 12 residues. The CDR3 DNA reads TGTGCCAGCAGCTTAGAGAATCAGCCCCAGCATTTT. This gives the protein CASSLENQPQHF.

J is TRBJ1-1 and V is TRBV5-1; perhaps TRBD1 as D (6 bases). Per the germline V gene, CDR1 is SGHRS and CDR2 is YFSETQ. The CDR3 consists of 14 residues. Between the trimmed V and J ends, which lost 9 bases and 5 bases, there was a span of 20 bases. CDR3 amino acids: CATTGGPGGTEAFF. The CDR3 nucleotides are TGCGCCACCACGGGGGGCCCCGGGGGGACTGAAGCTTTCTTT.